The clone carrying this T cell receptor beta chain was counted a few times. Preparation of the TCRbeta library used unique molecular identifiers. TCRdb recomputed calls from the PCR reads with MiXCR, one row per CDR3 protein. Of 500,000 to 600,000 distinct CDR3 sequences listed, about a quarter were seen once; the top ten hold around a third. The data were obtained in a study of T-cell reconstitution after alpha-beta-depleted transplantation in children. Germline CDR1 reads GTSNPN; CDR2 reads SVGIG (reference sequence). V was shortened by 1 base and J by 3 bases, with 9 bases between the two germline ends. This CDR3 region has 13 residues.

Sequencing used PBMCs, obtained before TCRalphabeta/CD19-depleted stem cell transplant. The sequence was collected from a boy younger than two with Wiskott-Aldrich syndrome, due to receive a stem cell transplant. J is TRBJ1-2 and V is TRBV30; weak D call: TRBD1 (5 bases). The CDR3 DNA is TGTGCCTGGAGTGAGGGGACCGACTATGGCTACACCTTC. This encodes CAWSEGTDYGYTF.